Following are 29 T cell receptor beta chains from one sample sequenced in a study of T cell responses to AZD1222 COVID-19 vaccine. Using immunoSEQ multiplex PCR, the repertoire was profiled, and TCRdb retains in-frame clones only, with some absent. This sample has more than 90,000 clones, with around 87% found just once. Sequences were derived from peripheral blood, sampled 28 days after the second AZD1222 dose. All receptors derive from an adult who received the AZD1222 COVID-19 vaccine.

The CDR3 DNA follows: TGTGCCAGCAGTTCAGGGACTAGCGGGATGGTCATCTACGAGCAGTACTTC. It codes for CASSSGTSGMVIYEQYF. This chain joins TRBV6-2 or TRBV6-3 and TRBJ2-7; 13 nucleotides agree with TRBD2. The V segment lost 4 bases and the J segment 3 bases; nucleotides outside the gene matches: 9. Germline loops: CDR1 MNHEY, CDR2 SVGEGT. The CDR3 is 17 residues long.

The rearrangement joins TRBV4-2 to TRBJ1-5; D uncertain. This CDR3 has 14 amino acids. V lost 1 base to trimming and J lost 2 bases, with 6 bases between them. Germline lookup yields CDR1 LGHNA and CDR2 YNFKEQ. The CDR3 DNA follows: TGTGCCAGCAGCCAAGGGGCGGGCAATCAGCCCCAGCATTTT. Translation gives CASSQGAGNQPQHF.

The sample holds one count of this clone. J is TRBJ2-7 and V is TRBV11-2, with D unresolved. From germline, CDR1 is SGHAT and CDR2 FQNNGV. The V end was cut by 4 bases, the J end by 3 bases, with 10 bases between. This CDR3 region has 13 residues. CDR3 region: CASSSPRNYEQYF. CDR3 in DNA: TGTGCCAGCAGCTCCCCCAGGAACTACGAGCAGTACTTC. Based on the CDR3 plus reference TRBV11-2 and TRBJ2-7, the full variable domain is EAGVAQSPRYKIIEKRQSVAFWCNPISGHATLYWYQQILGQGPKLLIQFQNNGVVDDSQLPKDRFSAERLKGVDSTLKIQPAKLEDSAVYLCASSSPRNYEQYFGPGTRLTVT.

This clone was observed once. The chain has TRBV27 and TRBJ1-1, with TRBD1 as a possible D gene (5 bases). There are 15 residues in the CDR3. Trimming took 2 bases from V and 0 from J, leaving 10 bases between them. CDR1 MNHEY and CDR2 SMNVEV come from the germline V gene (reference sequence). Here the CDR3 reads CASSLPQGLNTEAFF. CDR3 DNA: TGTGCCAGCAGTTTACCGCAGGGCCTGAACACTGAAGCTTTCTTT.

The chain combines TRBV5-8 with TRBJ2-7; 7 nucleotides agree with TRBD1. Germline CDR1 and CDR2: SGHTS and YDEGEE. V shed 4 bases and J 4 bases; nucleotides not matched to a gene: 2. This CDR3 comprises 12 residues. CDR3 sequence (DNA): TGTGCCAGCAGCCAACAGGGGTACGAGCAGTACTTC. Translating it yields CASSQQGYEQYF.

This clone came up once. The V and J genes are TRBV5-6 and TRBJ1-1, with D perhaps TRBD1 (5 bases). Germline assignment: CDR1 SGHDT and CDR2 YYEEEE. Trimming cost V 4 bases and J 1 base, with 8 bases left between them. The length of the CDR3 is 13 residues. The CDR3 loop is CASSRTGNTEAFF. CDR3 sequence (DNA): TGTGCCAGCAGCCGAACAGGGAACACTGAAGCTTTCTTT. The full variable domain, in which reference TRBV5-6 and TRBJ1-1 provide the parts outside the CDR3, is DAGVTQSPTHLIKTRGQQVTLRCSPKSGHDTVSWYQQALGQGPQFIFQYYEEEERQRGNFPDRFSGHQFPNYSSELNVNALLLGDSALYLCASSRTGNTEAFFGQGTRLTVV.

This CDR3 reads CASSPSGPCGKNEQFF. The CDR3 DNA sequence: TGTGCCAGCAGCCCCTCCGGGCCCTGCGGGAAGAATGAGCAGTTCTTC. The chain joins TRBV3-1 (or the pseudogene TRBV3-2) to TRBJ2-1, with D maybe TRBD2 (6 bases). The V and J ends lost 4 bases and 7 bases respectively, with 20 bases between them. Germline assignment: CDR1 LGHDT and CDR2 YNNKEL (reference sequence). This CDR3 is built from 16 residues.

The chain links TRBV19 to TRBJ1-2; D unclear. The V gene lost 5 bases and the J gene lost 6 bases, with 13 bases spanning the gap. The germline V gene encodes CDR1 LNHDA and CDR2 SQIVND (reference sequence). The CDR3 runs to 13 residues. The CDR3: CASSRLNDHGYTF. In nucleotides, the CDR3 is TGTGCCAGTAGTCGTTTGAATGATCATGGCTACACCTTC. The variable domain in full, completed from reference TRBV19 and TRBJ1-2, reads DGGITQSPKYLFRKEGQNVTLSCEQNLNHDAMYWYRQDPGQGLRLIYYSQIVNDFQKGDIAEGYSVSREKKESFPLTVTSAQKNPTAFYLCASSRLNDHGYTFGSGTRLTVV.

The chain has TRBV7-2 and TRBJ2-2; TRBD1 matches at 8 bases. Germline V gene data show CDR1 as SGHTA and CDR2 as FQGNSA. The V segment lost 5 bases and the J segment 3 bases; nucleotides outside the gene matches: 8. The CDR3 contains 16 residues. CDR3 nucleotide sequence: TGTGCCAGCAGCCCAAAACCAGGGGGCTACACCGGGGAGCTGTTTTTT. Protein product: CASSPKPGGYTGELFF.

The sample holds one count of this clone. The chain links TRBV30 to TRBJ2-2; D gene unclear. Trimming pared 1 base from V and 1 base from J, leaving 4 bases between. From germline, CDR1 is GTSNPN and CDR2 SVGIG (reference sequence). The CDR3 has 13 residues. Written as DNA, the CDR3 is TGTGCCTGGAGTGGTCTGAACACCGGGGAGCTGTTTTTT. Amino acid sequence: CAWSGLNTGELFF. The variable domain in full, with the rest retrieved from reference TRBV30 and TRBJ2-2, is SQTIHQWPATLVQPVGSPLSLECTVEGTSNPNLYWYRQAAGRGLQLLFYSVGIGQISSEVPQNLSASRPQDRQFILSSKKLLLSDSGFYLCAWSGLNTGELFFGEGSRLTVL.

The chain employs TRBV9 and TRBJ1-2; the D gene is possibly TRBD1 (6 bases). V was cut by 0 bases and J by 8 bases, with 14 bases left in between. CDR3 length: 14 amino acids. Germline V gene sequence: CDR1 SGDLS, CDR2 YYNGEE. The CDR3 nucleotides read TGTGCCAGCAGCGTAGCGGGGGCATCGGGGGGCTACACCTTC. This codes for CASSVAGASGGYTF.

The V gene is TRBV7-6, the J gene TRBJ1-6, with a weak D call TRBD1 (6 bases). Germline V gives CDR1 SGHVS, CDR2 FNYEAQ. V was trimmed by 7 bases and J by 9 bases, leaving 13 bases between them. CDR3 size: 13 residues. This CDR3 is CASKGGEGSPLHF. CDR3 sequence (DNA): TGTGCCAGCAAGGGGGGGGAGGGTTCACCCCTCCACTTT.

The V gene is TRBV19, the J gene TRBJ2-5; tentatively, D is TRBD2 (5 bases). The CDR3 totals 13 residues. Trimming stripped 5 bases from V and 3 bases from J, with 10 bases between. In germline, CDR1 is LNHDA, CDR2 SQIVND (reference sequence). The CDR3 loop is CASSFDGEETQYF. CDR3 coding DNA: TGTGCCAGTAGTTTCGACGGGGAAGAGACCCAGTACTTC.

The chain is built from TRBV4-3 and TRBJ1-1, with 9 positions matching TRBD1. CDR1 LGHNA and CDR2 YSLEER come from the germline V gene. The CDR3 extends over 16 amino acids. V was clipped by 4 bases and J by 3 bases; unmatched bases: 9. As DNA, the CDR3 is TGCGCCAGCAGCCTACGACAGGGGGACAGGGACACTGAAGCTTTCTTT. This gives the protein CASSLRQGDRDTEAFF.

This clone was recorded only once. The rearrangement uses TRBV5-1 and TRBJ2-3; possibly TRBD1 or TRBD2 for D (6 bases each). The V gene lost 3 bases and the J gene lost 5 bases, with 16 bases spanning the gap. The CDR3 is made up of 15 amino acids. Per the germline V gene, CDR1 is SGHRS and CDR2 is YFSETQ. This CDR3 is CASSWGAGSRDTQYF. Here the CDR3 DNA reads TGCGCCAGCAGCTGGGGGGCGGGGAGTAGAGATACGCAGTATTTT.

This rearrangement joins TRBV19 to TRBJ2-3, with D possibly matching TRBD1 (6 bases). V was cut by 5 bases and J by 3 bases, with 9 bases left in between. Per germline, CDR1 LNHDA and CDR2 SQIVND (reference sequence). CDR3 length equals 13 residues. The CDR3, as DNA: TGTGCCAGTAGTGGTAGGGGGACAGATACGCAGTATTTT. It codes for CASSGRGTDTQYF.

V and J are TRBV5-1 and TRBJ2-7; D possibly uses TRBD1 or TRBD2 (6 bases each). The CDR3 is 15 amino acids. V was trimmed by 0 bases and J by 6 bases, leaving 16 bases between them. CDR1 SGHRS and CDR2 YFSETQ come from the germline V gene. Written as DNA, the CDR3 is TGCGCCAGCAGCTTGGTGGGACACCCCGGGGGCGAGCAGTACTTC. Translated, it gives CASSLVGHPGGEQYF.

The V gene is TRBV6-6, the J gene TRBJ2-7, with no clear D. Germline-derived CDR1 and CDR2 are MNHNY and SVGAGI (reference sequence). With 5 bases removed from V and 5 bases from J, the gap between germline ends came to 7 bases. This CDR3 has 11 amino acids. As DNA, the CDR3 is TGTGCCAGCAGTCCCCTGGACGAGCAGTACTTC. Its translation: CASSPLDEQYF.

The gene calls are TRBV19 and TRBJ1-3; D is uncertain. CDR1 is LNHDA, CDR2 SQIVND, per germline (reference sequence). V lost 4 bases and J lost 0, with 7 bases in between. The length of the CDR3 is 14 residues. The CDR3 DNA follows: TGTGCCAGTAGTAGACAATCCTCTGGAAACACCATATATTTT. The encoded protein is CASSRQSSGNTIYF.

This clone was detected once. The chain employs TRBV25-1 and TRBJ1-1, with 9 nucleotides matching TRBD1. V trimming: 7 bases; J trimming: 8 bases; junction bases outside the gene matches: 8. Germline CDR1 MGHDK, CDR2 SYGVNS. The CDR3 loop spans 13 amino acids. CDR3 coding DNA: TGTGCCAGCACCGGGACAGGGTATCGAGAAGCTTTCTTT. Protein product: CASTGTGYREAFF.

The CDR3: CATSDWLGQPLNEKLFF. The CDR3 region has the DNA TGTGCCACCAGTGATTGGCTGGGCCAGCCCCTTAATGAAAAACTGTTTTTT. The chain joins TRBV24-1 to TRBJ1-4; D ambiguous. The CDR3 has 17 amino acids. Germline CDR1 and CDR2: KGHDR and SFDVKD. Trimming stripped 2 bases from V and 4 bases from J, with 16 bases between.

The rearrangement links TRBV4-1 to TRBJ1-4; tentative D call: TRBD1 (5 bases). V was pared by 5 bases and J by 5 bases, with 15 bases between. The CDR3 covers 15 residues. In germline, CDR1 is MGHRA, CDR2 YSYEKL. The CDR3, as DNA: TGCGCCAGCAGCTCTTCGGGGCAGCTGAATGAAAAACTGTTTTTT. Amino acids: CASSSSGQLNEKLFF.

The count of this clone is one. The chain combines TRBV27 with TRBJ2-3; 9 bases are a match to TRBD1. V shed 4 bases, J shed 10 bases, and the junction held 9 bases outside the gene matches. The CDR3 consists of 14 residues. The germline CDR1 and CDR2 sequences are MNHEY and SMNVEV (reference sequence). The chain's CDR3 is CASSYSGTGTPQYF. DNA for the CDR3: TGTGCCAGCAGTTACTCCGGGACAGGGACGCCGCAGTATTTT.

This clone was observed a few times. J is TRBJ2-7 and V is TRBV30; D is possibly TRBD2 (7 bases). Germline V CDR1 and CDR2: GTSNPN, SVGIG (reference sequence). Trimming took off 4 bases at V and 4 bases at J, with 8 bases between the two ends. The CDR3 loop spans 11 amino acids. The CDR3: CAWKGGYEQYF. For the CDR3, the DNA is TGTGCCTGGAAGGGGGGGTACGAGCAGTACTTC.

J is TRBJ2-7 and V is TRBV5-1; tentatively, D is TRBD1 or TRBD2 (5 bases each). The CDR3 runs 14 residues. The germline V and J ends were trimmed by 2 bases and 3 bases, with 12 bases remaining between them. Germline-derived CDR1 and CDR2 are SGHRS and YFSETQ. The CDR3 sequence: CASSFWGYGYEQYF. CDR3 nucleotides: TGCGCCAGCAGCTTCTGGGGGTATGGCTACGAGCAGTACTTC.

The chain recombines TRBV7-3 with TRBJ2-2, with D tentatively TRBD1 (5 bases). The CDR3 is 14 amino acids. The ends were cut back, 3 bases at V and 2 bases at J, with 7 bases in the middle. Germline-derived CDR1 and CDR2 are SGHTA and FQGTGA. The CDR3 reads CASSFGHNTGELFF. The CDR3 bases are TGTGCCAGCAGCTTTGGACATAACACCGGGGAGCTGTTTTTT.

The rearrangement uses TRBV19 and TRBJ1-2; D is ambiguous. This CDR3 spans 12 amino acids. Germline V gives CDR1 LNHDA, CDR2 SQIVND (reference sequence). V lost 7 bases to trimming and J lost 3 bases, with 9 bases between them. The CDR3 loop is CASTQSDYGYTF. CDR3 nucleotides: TGTGCCAGTACTCAATCCGACTATGGCTACACCTTC.

A few counts support this clone. The chain joins TRBV6-2 or TRBV6-3 to TRBJ1-2; D is possibly TRBD1 (6 bases). The germline V gene encodes CDR1 MNHEY and CDR2 SVGEGT. CDR3 length equals 16 residues. V lost 6 bases and J 7 bases, leaving 24 bases between the germline ends. The CDR3 region is CASSPFGGAPVAGYTF. Written as DNA, the CDR3 is TGTGCCAGCAGCCCATTCGGGGGCGCTCCGGTAGCTGGCTACACCTTC.

The chain links TRBV4-2 to TRBJ2-2; 7 positions match TRBD2. The CDR3 runs 15 residues. CDR1 is LGHNA and CDR2 is YNFKEQ in the germline V gene. The V and J ends lost 4 bases and 5 bases, in that order; junction bases with no gene match: 7. DNA for the CDR3: TGTGCCAGCAGCCGGGCGGGAGAGGGAACCGGGGAGCTGTTTTTT. Protein: CASSRAGEGTGELFF.